This T cell receptor (beta chain) was found in a study of cytomegalovirus exposure and HLA in healthy donors (TCRdb year 2017). Some background on the complete study: In an earlier analysis of 450 to 750 of the donors, 276 Gb of sequence data and 90 million to 120 million unique TCR beta sequences from 180 million or so T cells were reported. An early release covering 550 to 650 HLA-typed donors comprised approximately 290 gigabases of sequencing data and roughly 85 million unique TCR sequences. Several DR-DQ haplotypes were treated as single units for association and clustering because of strong linkage in the cohort. A later genetic analysis took genome-wide SNP genotypes for about 55% of the 666 donors and used that subset as a discovery cohort. The number of typed donors differed by locus: about 620-640 for A, B, C, DRB1 and DQB1; 500 to 550 for DQA1; 606 for DPA1; and some 450 for DPB1. In a later analysis, previously published TCR beta repertoires from 550 to 700 donors were re-analyzed and high-resolution HLA genotyping was added so that TCR occurrence patterns could be studied. Among 300 to 500 genotyped donors of the cohort, an average of around 250,000 unique TCR beta nucleotide sequences was sequenced per donor, of which about 18% were non-productive. Donor age, sex, ethnicity and CMV serostatus were collected together with the repertoire data. High-throughput TCR immunosequencing, statistical association of individual TCRs with disease status, and machine learning were combined to predict cytomegalovirus infection status. Rather than drawing on any new phenotypic data, the later analysis identified candidate immune exposures from TCR beta sequences and the way those sequences occurred across donors. The study aimed to test whether cataloging public T cell receptors could reveal signatures of past pathogen exposure. Of the roughly 410 genotyped donors, less than 90% were placed in the genetic ancestry cluster associated with self-reported Caucasian donors. A separate validation cohort of roughly 130 different subjects was used in addition to the 666-subject first cohort. Every discovery cohort repertoire had been produced on one sequencing platform. Class I and class II HLA loci were covered by the typing at four-digit resolution. The study used immunosequencing to profile the T cell repertoires of approximately 630 subjects and linked those repertoires to cytomegalovirus serostatus. An earlier analysis of several hundred of the donors applied high-throughput TCR beta sequencing to assess whether each TCR beta V gene segment acted as functional or pseudogenic. Overall study outcomes, separate from this receptor: The classifier was reported to diagnose cytomegalovirus status with high specificity and sensitivity in both the original cohort and the validation cohort. The study listed over 150 TCR beta chains as associated with cytomegalovirus. According to the authors, the approach could potentially be generalized to other disease states and immunological phenotypes. In a later analysis, HLA-associated TCR beta chains showed more clonal expansion and lower generation probabilities than non-associated chains that were equally common. Most CMV-associated TCR beta chains appeared to be HLA-restricted in a later analysis, and the HLA associations seemed to be driven largely by CMV exposure. When HLA alleles, especially DR and DQ, strongly co-occurred, TCR associations were difficult to assign to individual alleles. An earlier analysis of approximately 590 of the donors showed that most TCR beta V segments appeared in productive rearrangements either about 87% or about 30% of the time, which broadly matched IMGT annotations. In a later analysis, TCR association rates were found to vary across HLA loci, with the most associated TCRs seen for DRB1 alleles and the fewest for HLA-C alleles. Immune exposure information for the cohort was limited to CMV serostatus. In a later genetic analysis, fewer N-insertions in productive TCRs were reported among donors in an Asian-associated ancestry cluster than the 666-donor mean. Because counts were too low, roughly 17 rarely observed V segments, including chromosome 9 orphons, were left out of the earlier analysis of about 620 of the donors. Roughly uniform sequencing depth across donors was assumed in presence/absence analyses, although this assumption may not hold. HLA typing was unavailable for some donors at each locus, so association tests used only the typed subset. Across donors, most TCR sequences were observed very rarely, whereas some public TCRs were present in many individuals. A cluster of highly shared sequence variants was judged likely to be a technical artifact of the sequencing pipeline. In a later analysis, around 17,000 TCR beta sequences were associated with specific HLA alleles at a false discovery rate of 0.05. In this cohort, only TCR beta chains were sequenced, and detectable features were limited by the absence of alpha or paired-chain data. In a later genetic analysis, a missense DCLRE1C variant was associated with V-gene and J-gene trimming of TCR beta chains, and the association was replicated in an independent cohort. In vitro tests confirmed that a few of the cytomegalovirus-associated TCR beta chains recognize cytomegalovirus antigens. Correlated functional status among segregating V segments might reflect linkage disequilibrium, but an unknown experimental factor could not be ruled out. Some IMGT-functional V segments, including TRBV6-2 and TRBV6-3, could not be told apart with the 87-base-pair reads, so those segments were excluded. In a later analysis, several top co-occurrence clusters were reported to appear linked to parvovirus B19, influenza, CMV and Epstein-Barr virus. A further reported finding was that TCR beta sequences accurately predicted the HLA-A and HLA-B alleles for most subjects in the first cohort.

The cohort was made up of 650 to 700 healthy bone marrow donors. At the time of sampling, every cohort member was nominally healthy, though immune exposures that went unrecorded were likely present. The donor was CMV seropositive and belonged to the group of 270 or so seropositive cohort members. A peripheral blood sample was provided by each donor, and peripheral blood mononuclear cells were used for TCR beta sequencing. Genomic DNA extraction from the blood cell samples was performed with the Qiagen DNeasy Blood Extraction Kit. The library was generated by the immunoSEQ multiplex PCR assay. For the multiplex PCR, a mixture combining 60 forward primers for TCR Vbeta segments and 13 reverse primers for TCR Jbeta segments was used. Amplification of the CDR3 region of rearranged TCR beta genes was performed with a multiplex PCR assay on genomic DNA. The amplified TCR beta libraries were sequenced on the Illumina HiSeq System as 87-base-pair reads. The source study handled its data this way. In a later analysis, about 80 million unique TCR beta chains were counted across the 650 to 750 repertoires, and around 11 million of these chains were shared by at least two donors. Raw reads were error-corrected and collapsed into unique sequences with a nearest-neighbor algorithm that merged closely related sequences to remove PCR and sequencing errors. Alignment of CDR3 sequences to IMGT reference sequences was used to assign V, D and J gene segments. Each retained sequence needed at least a six-nucleotide match to both a V gene segment and a J gene segment. Rearrangements were classified as productive when the CDR3 lacked stop codons and remained in frame with V and J, and all other rearrangements were classified as non-productive. CDR3 was defined according to IMGT convention as the region running from the second conserved V-encoded cysteine to the conserved J-encoded phenylalanine. In an earlier analysis of around 540 of the donors, sequences lacking an unambiguous match to a single V gene segment were excluded. In an earlier analysis of several hundred of the donors, V segments were called functional above 56.7% productive rearrangements and were called segregating when the between-donor standard deviation exceeded 5%. A statistical classification framework was developed to diagnose cytomegalovirus status using the catalog of TCR beta chain sequences. In a later analysis, TCR nucleotide sequences were compared against IMGT/GENE-DB human TR gene sequences so that V and J genes could be assigned. A later analysis assigned CDR3 sequences and most-parsimonious VDJ recombination scenarios with the TCRdist pipeline. In a later analysis, each TCR beta chain was defined by its CDR3 amino acid sequence together with its V-gene family, and reads without a unique V-gene family were excluded. To address suspected cross-contamination and a sequencing artifact, a later analysis removed 550 to 750 highly shared, low-generation-probability nucleotide sequences. For each public chain, a later analysis derived a clonal expansion index from normalized ranks of inferred template counts within each repertoire. In a later analysis, generation probabilities were computed with a VDJ recombination model fitted to out-of-frame rearrangements, and the resulting probabilities were checked against IGoR. A later analysis scored TCR-TCR, TCR-HLA and TCR-CMV co-occurrence with hypergeometric tests, applying a repertoire-size bias correction to TCR pairs. In a later analysis, false discovery rates were estimated by permuting HLA or CMV assignments 20 times. In a later analysis, co-occurring TCRs were grouped using DBSCAN, with TCRdist sequence similarity added in when clustering inside HLA-allele-positive subsets. Co-occurrence clustering excluded repertoires with fewer than 30,000 or more than 120,000 public chains, plus five with anomalous nucleotide sharing. TCRdb limited this immuneACCESS table to in-frame rearrangements with V and J called. A share of clones is missing; checked studies link under half to unresolved V genes, and the rest is unexplained. V, J and clone size are those of that table, while D and trimming were read from the DNA. The sample includes roughly 97,000 clones, with 81% observed a single time. Over 5% of the sample comes from the top ten.

The junction shows trimming of 0 bases on V and 3 bases on J, and the gene matches do not reach 2 bases of it. Sequences SGHRS (CDR1) and YFSETQ (CDR2) are obtained from the germline V gene. The CDR3 covers 15 residues, taking in both the cysteine and the phenylalanine. The retained sequence is limited to the CDR3, 45 bases, with the frame set at the first base. Note on this clone: Its antigen remains unidentified. There are no base qualities to consult, and no much larger clone falls within one base.

The source of this sequence is a man aged 40-55 years in good health and CMV-seropositive. This chain joins TRBV5-1 to TRBJ1-1, and 10 junction bases match TRBD1. The sequencing sample was made of PBMCs. The DNA is TGCGCCAGCAGCTTGGGGGACAGGGGTGACACTGAAGCTTTCTTT. It translates as CASSLGDRGDTEAFF.